The subject of this entry is one T cell receptor beta chain. The CDR3 has 15 amino acids. Germline V gene data show CDR1 as MNHEY and CDR2 as SVGAGI. V shed 6 bases and J 0 bases; nucleotides not matched to a gene: 6. Primers: 60 Vbeta forward and 13 Jbeta reverse. The assay was immunoSEQ multiplex PCR, and TCRdb's table has in-frame clones only and misses some. The table lists some 100,000 clones, approximately 70% of them singletons. Sampled while nominally healthy, donors likely had unrecorded immune exposures. The source of the sample is a study of cytomegalovirus exposure and HLA in healthy donors.

The chain has TRBV6-5 and TRBJ2-3; TRBD2 matches at 7 bases. Sequencing was carried out using PBMCs. This TCR was recovered from a woman between 65 and 79 years old in good health and CMV-seropositive. CDR3 amino acids: CASRLRGTSTDTQYF. CDR3 nucleotide sequence: TGTGCCAGCAGACTGCGGGGGACTAGCACAGATACGCAGTATTTT.